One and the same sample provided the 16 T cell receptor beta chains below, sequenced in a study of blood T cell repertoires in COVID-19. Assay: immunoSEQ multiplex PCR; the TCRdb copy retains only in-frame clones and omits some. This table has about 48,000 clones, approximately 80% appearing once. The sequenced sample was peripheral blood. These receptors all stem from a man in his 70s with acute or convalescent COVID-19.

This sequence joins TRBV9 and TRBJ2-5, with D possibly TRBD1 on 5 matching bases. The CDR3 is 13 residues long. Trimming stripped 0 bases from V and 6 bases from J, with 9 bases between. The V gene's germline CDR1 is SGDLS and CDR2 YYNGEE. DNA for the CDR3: TGTGCCAGCAGCGTAGGGGGCGAGAAGACCCAGTACTTC. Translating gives CASSVGGEKTQYF.

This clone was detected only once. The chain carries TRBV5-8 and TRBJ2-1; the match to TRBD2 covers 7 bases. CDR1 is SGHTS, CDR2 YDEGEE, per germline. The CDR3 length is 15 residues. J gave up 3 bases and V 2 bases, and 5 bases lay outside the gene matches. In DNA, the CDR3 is TGTGCCAGCAGCTTCTCGGGGGGACTCTACAATGAGCAGTTCTTC. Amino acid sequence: CASSFSGGLYNEQFF.

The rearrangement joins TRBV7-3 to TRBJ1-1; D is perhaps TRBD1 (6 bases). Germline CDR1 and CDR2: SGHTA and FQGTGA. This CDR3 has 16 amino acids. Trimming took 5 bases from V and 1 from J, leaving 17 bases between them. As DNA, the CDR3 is TGTGCCAGCAGCCCGACCCCAGGGGAATCGAACACTGAAGCTTTCTTT. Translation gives CASSPTPGESNTEAFF.

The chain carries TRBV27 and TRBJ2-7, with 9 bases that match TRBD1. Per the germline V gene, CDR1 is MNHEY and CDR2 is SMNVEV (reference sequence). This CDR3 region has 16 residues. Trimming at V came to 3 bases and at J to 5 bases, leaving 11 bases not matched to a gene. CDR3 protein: CASSLGAGTGRNEQYF. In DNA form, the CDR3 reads TGTGCCAGCAGTTTGGGAGCCGGGACAGGGAGGAACGAGCAGTACTTC.

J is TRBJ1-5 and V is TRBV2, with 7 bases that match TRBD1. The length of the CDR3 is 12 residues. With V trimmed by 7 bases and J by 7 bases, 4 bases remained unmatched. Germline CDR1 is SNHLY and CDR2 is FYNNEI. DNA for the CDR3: TGTGCCAGCACCACAGGGGAACAGCCCCAGCATTTT. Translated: CASTTGEQPQHF.

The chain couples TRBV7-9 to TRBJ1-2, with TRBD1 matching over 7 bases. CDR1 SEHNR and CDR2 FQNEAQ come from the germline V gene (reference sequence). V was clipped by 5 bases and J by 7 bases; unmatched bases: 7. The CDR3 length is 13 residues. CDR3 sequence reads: CASSLNRQGGYTF. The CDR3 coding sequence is TGTGCCAGCAGCCTAAACCGACAGGGTGGCTACACCTTC.

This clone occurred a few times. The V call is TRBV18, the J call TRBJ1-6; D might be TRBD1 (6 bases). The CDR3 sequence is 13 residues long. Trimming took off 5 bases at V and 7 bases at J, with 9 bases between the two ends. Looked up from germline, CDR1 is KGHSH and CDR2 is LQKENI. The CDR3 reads CASSSDSNSPLHF. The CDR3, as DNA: TGTGCCAGCTCATCGGACAGCAATTCACCCCTCCACTTT. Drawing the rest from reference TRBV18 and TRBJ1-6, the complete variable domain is NAGVMQNPRHLVRRRGQEARLRCSPMKGHSHVYWYRQLPEEGLKFMVYLQKENIIDESGMPKERFSAEFPKEGPSILRIQQVVRGDSAAYFCASSSDSNSPLHFGNGTRLTVT.

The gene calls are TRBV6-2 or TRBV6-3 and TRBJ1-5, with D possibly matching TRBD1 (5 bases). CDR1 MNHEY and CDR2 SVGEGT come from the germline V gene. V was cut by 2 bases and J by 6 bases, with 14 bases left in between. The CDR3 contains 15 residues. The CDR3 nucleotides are TGTGCCAGCAGTTACGGGGCGGGACGGGGTCAGCCCCAGCATTTT. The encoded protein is CASSYGAGRGQPQHF.

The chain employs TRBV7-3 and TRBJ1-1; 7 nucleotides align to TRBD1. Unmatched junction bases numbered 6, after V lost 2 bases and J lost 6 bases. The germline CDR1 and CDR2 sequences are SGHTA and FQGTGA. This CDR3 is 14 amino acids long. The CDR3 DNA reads TGTGCCAGCAGCTTAGACAGGGATCAGGCTGAAGCTTTCTTT. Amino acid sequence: CASSLDRDQAEAFF.

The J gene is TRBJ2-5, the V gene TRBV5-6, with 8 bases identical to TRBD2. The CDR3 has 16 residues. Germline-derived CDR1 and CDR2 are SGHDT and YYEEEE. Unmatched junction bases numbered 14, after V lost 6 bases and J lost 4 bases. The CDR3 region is CASTAMGRGDGETQYF. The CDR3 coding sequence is TGTGCCAGCACCGCTATGGGGCGGGGGGATGGAGAGACCCAGTACTTC.

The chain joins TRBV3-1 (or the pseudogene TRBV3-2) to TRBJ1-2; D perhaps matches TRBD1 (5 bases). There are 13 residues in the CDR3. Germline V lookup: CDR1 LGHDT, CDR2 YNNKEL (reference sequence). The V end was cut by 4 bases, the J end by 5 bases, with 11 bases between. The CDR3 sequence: CASSPTGLYGYTF. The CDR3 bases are TGTGCCAGCAGCCCCACAGGCCTATATGGCTACACCTTC.

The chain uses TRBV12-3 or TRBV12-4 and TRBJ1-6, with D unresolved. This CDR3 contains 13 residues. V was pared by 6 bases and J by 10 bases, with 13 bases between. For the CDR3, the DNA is TGTGCCAGCAGCTTGTCCGGGGAGTCACCCCTCCACTTT. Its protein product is CASSLSGESPLHF.

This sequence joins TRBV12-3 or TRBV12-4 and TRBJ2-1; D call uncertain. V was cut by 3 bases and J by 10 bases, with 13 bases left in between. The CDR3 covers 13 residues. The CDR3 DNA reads TGTGCCAGCAGTTTGTCACAGTCGGTGGAGCAGTTCTTC. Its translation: CASSLSQSVEQFF.

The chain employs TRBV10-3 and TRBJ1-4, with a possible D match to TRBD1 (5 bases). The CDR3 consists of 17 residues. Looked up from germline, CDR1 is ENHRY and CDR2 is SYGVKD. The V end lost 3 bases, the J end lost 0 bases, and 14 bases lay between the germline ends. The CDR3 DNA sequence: TGTGCCATCAGTGAAACCTCGGGGGATGCAACTAATGAAAAACTGTTTTTT. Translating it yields CAISETSGDATNEKLFF.

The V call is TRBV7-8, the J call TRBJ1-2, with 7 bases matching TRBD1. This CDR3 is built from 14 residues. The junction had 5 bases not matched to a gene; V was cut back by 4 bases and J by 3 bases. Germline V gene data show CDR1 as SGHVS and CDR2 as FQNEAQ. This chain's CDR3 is CASSSPDRDYGYTF. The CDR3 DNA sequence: TGTGCCAGCAGCTCACCCGACAGGGACTATGGCTACACCTTC.

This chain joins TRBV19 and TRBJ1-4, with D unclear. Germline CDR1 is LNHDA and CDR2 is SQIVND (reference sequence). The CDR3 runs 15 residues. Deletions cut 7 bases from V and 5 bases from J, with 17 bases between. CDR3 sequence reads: CASNGFNAANEKLFF. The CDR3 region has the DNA TGTGCCAGTAATGGTTTCAACGCAGCGAATGAAAAACTGTTTTTT. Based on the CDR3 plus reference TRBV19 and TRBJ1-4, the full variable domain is DGGITQSPKYLFRKEGQNVTLSCEQNLNHDAMYWYRQDPGQGLRLIYYSQIVNDFQKGDIAEGYSVSREKKESFPLTVTSAQKNPTAFYLCASNGFNAANEKLFFGSGTQLSVL.